This T cell receptor (beta chain) originates from a study of regulatory T cells in long-lasting Graves disease. V was trimmed by 3 bases and J by 2 bases, leaving 14 bases between them. Germline lookup yields CDR1 SGHRS and CDR2 YFSETQ. The length of the CDR3 is 15 residues. The TCR beta library used iRepertoire HTBI primers with Arm-PCR amplification of CDR3. One entry per CDR3 protein results from TCRdb running MiXCR on the multiplex PCR reads. The sample holds roughly 500,000 distinct CDR3 sequences, about 12% seen once. Time point of the sample: newly diagnosed GD, antithyroid drugs for less than 3 months. RNA extracted from PBMCs served as the sequencing template. A further study also used this sample, focusing on T cells in Graves' hyperthyroidism and ophthalmopathy. That work contributes: HTBI primers were used for first-round RT-PCR of the TCR CDR3. Progression to ophthalmopathy was predicted a median of roughly 6.8 months early.

The source of this sequence is a woman in her 30s with Graves disease. J is TRBJ1-2 and V is TRBV5-1, with D possibly matching TRBD1 (6 bases). Sequenced here: peripheral blood mononuclear cells (PBMCs), sampled at new diagnosis, from a patient treated with antithyroid drugs. The CDR3 coding sequence is TGCGCCAGCAGCTCGGGACATCTCGCCAACTATGGCTACACCTTC. Protein sequence: CASSSGHLANYGYTF.